This T cell receptor beta chain comes out of a study of blood T cell repertoires in COVID-19. As for the study in general: COVID-19 samples from acute and convalescent phases originated in the United States, Italy and Spain.

How the authors handled the data: Quantification of nucleated cells was approximated via reference gene primer amplification. TCRdb's table, derived via immunoSEQ multiplex PCR, lists solely in-frame clones and lacks some. That table gives V, J and clone size, and the DNA gave D and trimming. Of fewer than 65,000 clones listed, roughly 90% are singletons. The TCR sequence derives from a human donor with acute or convalescent COVID-19. The donor label of this sample is uncertain. Sequenced material: peripheral blood.

The CDR3 sequence: CAINHREGYGYTF. The CDR3 region has the DNA TGTGCCATCAATCACAGGGAAGGCTATGGCTACACCTTC. The chain uses TRBV10-3 and TRBJ1-2; D may be TRBD1 (6 bases). CDR3 size: 13 residues. Trimming left V 7 bases short and J 4 bases short, with 13 bases between. Germline CDR1 reads ENHRY; CDR2 reads SYGVKD.